This T cell receptor beta chain comes out of a study of a mutant IDH1 vaccine in newly diagnosed glioma. Study context: Patients previously underwent radiotherapy, temozolomide, or both, and most underwent both. Study-wide findings and caveats: Overall, around 94% of patients had vaccine-induced immune responses. Pseudoprogression seemed unlinked to shifts in top peripheral T cell clonotypes.

Concerning this clone: Its antigen is as yet unknown.

Here immunoSEQ multiplex PCR was the method, and the copy in TCRdb shows in-frame clones only, minus some. Among about 51,000 clones listed, roughly 78% were seen once. This sample's time point: week 5, during vaccination. Vaccine doses each comprised 300 ug of mutant IDH1 20-mer peptide, with topical imiquimod. There were new WHO grade 3 or 4 astrocytomas in the donors, and these were IDH1-mutant and ATRX-lost. The CDR3 covers 11 residues. In germline, CDR1 is SGHAT, CDR2 FQNNGV. The J segment lost 5 bases and the V segment lost 10 bases, leaving 5 bases of the junction unmatched. This receptor was obtained from a man in his fifties or sixties with glioma. V is TRBV11-2 and J is TRBJ2-7; TRBD1 agrees at 7 bases. The source was PBMCs, collected from a glioma patient whose treatment included an IDH1 peptide vaccine. The CDR3 DNA sequence: TGTGCCACCCAGGGGGTCAACGAGCAGTACTTC. This encodes CATQGVNEQYF.